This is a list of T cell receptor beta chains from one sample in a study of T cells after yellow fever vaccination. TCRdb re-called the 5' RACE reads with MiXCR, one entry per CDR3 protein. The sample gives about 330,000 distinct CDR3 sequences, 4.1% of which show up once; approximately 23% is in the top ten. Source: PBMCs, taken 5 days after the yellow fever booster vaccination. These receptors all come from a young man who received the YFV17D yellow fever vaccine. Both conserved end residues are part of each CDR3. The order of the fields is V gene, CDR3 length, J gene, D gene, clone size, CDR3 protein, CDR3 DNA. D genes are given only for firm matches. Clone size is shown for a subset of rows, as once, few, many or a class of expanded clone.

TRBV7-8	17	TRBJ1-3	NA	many	CASNRGTLKSSGNTIYF	TGTGCCAGCAACCGAGGGACTCTCAAAAGCTCTGGAAACACCATATATTTT
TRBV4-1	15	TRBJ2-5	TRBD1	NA	CASSQSGQIMETQYF	TGCGCCAGCAGCCAGTCGGGACAGATAATGGAGACCCAGTACTTC
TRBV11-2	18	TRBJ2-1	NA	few	CASSLGLGTLSSYNEQFF	TGTGCCAGCAGCTTAGGCCTAGGGACCCTGAGCTCCTACAATGAGCAGTTCTTC
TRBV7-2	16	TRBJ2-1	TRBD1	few	CASSLTGAASYNEQFF	TGTGCCAGCAGCTTGACAGGGGCGGCTTCCTACAATGAGCAGTTCTTC
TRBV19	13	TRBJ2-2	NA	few	CASTVIGSGELFF	TGTGCCAGTACGGTCATCGGGTCCGGGGAGCTGTTTTTT
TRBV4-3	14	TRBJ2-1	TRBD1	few	CASSQFDRGRVQFF	TGCGCCAGCAGCCAATTCGACAGGGGTCGGGTCCAGTTCTTC
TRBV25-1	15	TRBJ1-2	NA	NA	CASSLGGSLVMGYTF	TGTGCCAGCAGCTTAGGGGGGTCCCTCGTCATGGGCTACACCTTC
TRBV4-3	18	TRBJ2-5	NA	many	CASSQTWGQIQYQETQYF	TGCGCCAGCAGCCAAACCTGGGGGCAGATCCAATACCAAGAGACCCAGTACTTC
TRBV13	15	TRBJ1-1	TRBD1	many	CASSPVGRRQGEAFF	TGTGCCAGCAGCCCCGTAGGACGTCGACAGGGGGAAGCTTTCTTT
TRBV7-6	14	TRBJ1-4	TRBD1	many	CASSPGTANEKLFF	TGTGCCAGCAGCCCCGGGACAGCTAATGAAAAACTGTTTTTT
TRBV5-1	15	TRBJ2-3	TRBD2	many	CASRKGLADTDTQYF	TGCGCCAGCAGGAAAGGACTAGCGGACACAGATACGCAGTATTTT
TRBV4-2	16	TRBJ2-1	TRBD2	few	CASSQTSGGAYNEQFF	TGTGCCAGCAGCCAAACTAGCGGGGGGGCCTACAATGAGCAGTTCTTC
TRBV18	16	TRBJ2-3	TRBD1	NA	CASSSRTGGRADTQYF	TGTGCCAGCTCATCCCGGACAGGGGGCAGGGCAGATACGCAGTATTTT
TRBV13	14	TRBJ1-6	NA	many	CASSSSGWNSPLHF	TGTGCCAGCAGCTCAAGCGGGTGGAATTCACCCCTCCACTTT
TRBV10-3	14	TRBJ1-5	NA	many	CAISTGSANQPQHF	TGTGCCATCAGTACAGGGTCGGCCAATCAGCCCCAGCATTTT
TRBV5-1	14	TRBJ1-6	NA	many	CASNSGTGYSPLHF	TGCGCCAGCAACTCCGGGACGGGGTATTCACCCCTCCACTTT
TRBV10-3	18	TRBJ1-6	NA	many	CAISDPTATLIPNSALHF	TGTGCCATCAGTGACCCGACAGCTACCCTAATTCCCAATTCGGCCCTCCACTTT
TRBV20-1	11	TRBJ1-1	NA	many	CSAGREVEAFF	TGCAGTGCTGGCAGGGAGGTTGAAGCTTTCTTT
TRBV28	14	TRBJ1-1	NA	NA	CASSLFQRNTEAFF	TGTGCCAGCAGTTTATTCCAACGGAACACTGAAGCTTTCTTT
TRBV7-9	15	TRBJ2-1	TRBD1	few	CASVPTRTGNNEQFF	TGTGCCAGCGTCCCGACCCGGACAGGGAACAATGAGCAGTTCTTC
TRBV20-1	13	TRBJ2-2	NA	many	CSARPQDTGELFF	TGCAGTGCCCGTCCGCAGGACACCGGGGAGCTGTTTTTT
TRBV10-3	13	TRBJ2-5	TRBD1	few	CATGQGPGETQYF	TGTGCCACGGGACAGGGGCCAGGGGAGACCCAGTACTTC
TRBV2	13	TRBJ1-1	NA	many	CASSLGGITEAFF	TGTGCCAGCAGTCTGGGGGGTATTACTGAAGCTTTCTTT
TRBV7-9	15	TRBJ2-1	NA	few	CASIPKRTPYNEQFF	TGTGCCAGCATCCCCAAGAGAACTCCCTACAATGAGCAGTTCTTC
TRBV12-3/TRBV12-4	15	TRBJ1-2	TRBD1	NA	CASSFLRTGSYGYTF	TGTGCCAGCAGCTTTCTCAGGACAGGGAGCTATGGCTACACCTTC
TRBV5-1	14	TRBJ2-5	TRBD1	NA	CASSLDGTEETQYF	TGCGCCAGCAGCTTGGACGGGACAGAAGAGACCCAGTACTTC
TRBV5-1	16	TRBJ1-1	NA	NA	CASSLRTHRGGTEAFF	TGCGCCAGCAGCTTGAGAACACACCGTGGGGGTACTGAAGCTTTCTTT
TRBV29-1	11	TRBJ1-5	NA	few	CSVGDSQPQHF	TGCAGCGTCGGTGACAGTCAGCCCCAGCATTTT
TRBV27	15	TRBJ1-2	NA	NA	CASSSRQAGYYGYTF	TGTGCCAGCAGTTCTCGACAGGCGGGATACTATGGCTACACCTTC
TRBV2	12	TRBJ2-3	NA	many	CASRDDTDTQYF	TGTGCCAGCAGAGATGACACAGATACGCAGTATTTT
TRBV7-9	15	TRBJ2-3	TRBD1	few	CASSSRGLGTDTQYF	TGTGCCAGCAGCTCCAGGGGGCTCGGCACAGATACGCAGTATTTT
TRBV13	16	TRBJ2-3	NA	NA	CASSSVKNSFTDTQYF	TGTGCCAGCAGCTCAGTTAAAAACAGCTTCACAGATACGCAGTATTTT
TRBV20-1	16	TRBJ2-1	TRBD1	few	CSAYDLTGGARNEQFF	TGCAGTGCCTACGACCTAACAGGGGGCGCACGAAATGAGCAGTTCTTC
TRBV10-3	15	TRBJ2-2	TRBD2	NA	CASGGLAANTGELFF	TGTGCCTCGGGGGGACTAGCGGCAAACACCGGGGAGCTGTTTTTT
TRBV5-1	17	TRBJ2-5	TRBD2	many	CASSLTLLAGTRETQYF	TGCGCCAGCAGCTTAACCTTACTAGCGGGGACTCGTGAGACCCAGTACTTC
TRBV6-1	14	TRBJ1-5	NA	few	CASSDWGHLEPQHF	TGTGCCAGCAGTGACTGGGGCCACCTTGAGCCCCAGCATTTT
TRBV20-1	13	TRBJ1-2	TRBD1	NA	CSAIGTGQGGYTF	TGCAGTGCTATAGGGACAGGGCAGGGTGGCTACACCTTC
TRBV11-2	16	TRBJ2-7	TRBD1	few	CASSLVQGQGPRRQYF	TGTGCCAGCAGCTTAGTACAAGGACAGGGCCCCCGGAGGCAGTACTTC
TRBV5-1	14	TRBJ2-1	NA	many	CASSLVSGTDEQFF	TGCGCCAGCAGCTTGGTATCAGGGACCGATGAGCAGTTCTTC
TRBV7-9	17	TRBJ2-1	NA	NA	CASSSSRRSGSYNEQFF	TGTGCCAGCAGCTCGTCTAGAAGGTCAGGCTCCTACAATGAGCAGTTCTTC
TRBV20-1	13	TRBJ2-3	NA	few	CSAAGPRENTQYF	TGCAGTGCAGCAGGACCCAGGGAGAATACGCAGTATTTT
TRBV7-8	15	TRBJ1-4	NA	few	CASSSHGGAGEKLFF	TGTGCCAGCAGCTCCCACGGGGGCGCGGGTGAAAAACTGTTTTTT
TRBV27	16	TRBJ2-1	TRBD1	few	CASSLSGTGGMNEQFF	TGTGCCAGCAGTTTATCAGGGACAGGGGGCATGAATGAGCAGTTCTTC
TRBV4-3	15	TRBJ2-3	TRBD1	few	CASSPWARGRDTQYF	TGCGCCAGCAGCCCCTGGGCGAGGGGGCGCGATACGCAGTATTTT
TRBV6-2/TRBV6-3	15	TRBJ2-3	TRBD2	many	CASSPERGVKDTQYF	TGTGCCAGCAGCCCCGAGCGGGGGGTGAAAGATACGCAGTATTTT
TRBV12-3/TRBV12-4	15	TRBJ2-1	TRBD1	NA	CASSTDRGPYNEQFF	TGTGCCAGCAGTACGGACAGGGGCCCCTACAATGAGCAGTTCTTC
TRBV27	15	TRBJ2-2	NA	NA	CASSPGAWNTGELFF	TGTGCCAGCAGTCCAGGGGCCTGGAACACCGGGGAGCTGTTTTTT
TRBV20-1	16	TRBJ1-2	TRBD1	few	CSAIVVDREGSMGYTF	TGCAGTGCTATAGTTGTCGACAGGGAGGGTTCTATGGGCTACACCTTC